This T cell receptor beta chain was sequenced during a study of cytomegalovirus exposure and HLA in healthy donors. Primers for the PCR totalled 60 Vbeta and 13 Jbeta. Sequencing used immunoSEQ multiplex PCR; TCRdb keeps in-frame clones, though not all of them. The sample carries about 82,000 clones, roughly 88% recorded once. This clone has just one count. The ends lost 4 bases at V and 7 bases at J; junction bases unmatched: 7. This CDR3 has 15 residues. The V gene's germline CDR1 is SGHNT and CDR2 YYREEE (reference sequence). Material: PBMCs. The chain has TRBV5-4 and TRBJ2-2; 10 bases agree with TRBD2. This sequence was found in a man between 65 and 85 years old in good health and CMV-seropositive. CDR3 sequence (DNA): TGTGCCAGCAGCAGGACTAGCGGAGGAGGCGGGGAGCTGTTTTTT. Residues: CASSRTSGGGGELFF.